Sequencing of this TCR beta chain was carried out in a study of blood T cells in healthy people across ages. Broader study findings: It was held that the diversity estimates obtained from one million T cells were underestimates. Because sorting was not performed, PBMCs prevented conclusive naive versus antigen-experienced comparison.

About this clonotype itself: Its specificity is not known.

A second about 6 to 12 cycle PCR used barcoded and J-beta primers. TCRdb reprocessed the 5' RACE reads via MiXCR and lists one record per CDR3 protein. This table has around 650,000 distinct CDR3 sequences, approximately 40% appearing once. The sequencing sample was made of blood. This clonotype was obtained from an elderly man in good health.

This CDR3 is CASSLVGVQPQHF. The CDR3 nucleotides are TGTGCCAGCAGCTTAGTAGGGGTTCAGCCCCAGCATTTT. V and J are TRBV7-2 and TRBJ1-5, with a tentative D call TRBD1 (5 bases). This CDR3 comprises 13 residues. The V end was cut by 1 base, the J end by 6 bases, with 7 bases between. Germline CDR1 is SGHTA and CDR2 is FQGNSA. Full variable domain (remainder filled in from reference TRBV7-2 and TRBJ1-5): GAGVSQSPSNKVTEKGKDVELRCDPISGHTALYWYRQSLGQGLEFLIYFQGNSAPDKSGLPSDRFSAERTGGSVSTLTIQRTQQEDSAVYLCASSLVGVQPQHFGDGTRLSIL.